This T cell receptor beta chain was obtained from a study of cytomegalovirus exposure and HLA in healthy donors. General observations from the study: Presence/absence analyses supposed approximately even sequencing depth among donors. Confirmation in vitro established that a few CMV-associated chains were specific for CMV antigens.

It was with 60 Vbeta and 13 Jbeta primers that the PCR ran. Profiled with immunoSEQ multiplex PCR; TCRdb holds only in-frame clones, not every one. The sample comprises roughly 100,000 clones, around 85% of which are singletons, and about 3.7% rests with the top ten. Details on this clone: Its cognate antigen is unknown.

This CDR3 comprises 11 residues. The V end lost 4 bases, the J end lost 5 bases, and 6 bases lay between the germline ends. CDR1 and CDR2 (germline): SQVTM, ANQGSEA. The receptor was isolated from a man aged 25 to 40 in good health and CMV-seronegative. Material: PBMCs. The chain is built from TRBV29-1 and TRBJ2-1; D not certain. This CDR3 reads CSVALNNEQFF. CDR3 nucleotide sequence: TGCAGCGTTGCCCTTAACAATGAGCAGTTCTTC.